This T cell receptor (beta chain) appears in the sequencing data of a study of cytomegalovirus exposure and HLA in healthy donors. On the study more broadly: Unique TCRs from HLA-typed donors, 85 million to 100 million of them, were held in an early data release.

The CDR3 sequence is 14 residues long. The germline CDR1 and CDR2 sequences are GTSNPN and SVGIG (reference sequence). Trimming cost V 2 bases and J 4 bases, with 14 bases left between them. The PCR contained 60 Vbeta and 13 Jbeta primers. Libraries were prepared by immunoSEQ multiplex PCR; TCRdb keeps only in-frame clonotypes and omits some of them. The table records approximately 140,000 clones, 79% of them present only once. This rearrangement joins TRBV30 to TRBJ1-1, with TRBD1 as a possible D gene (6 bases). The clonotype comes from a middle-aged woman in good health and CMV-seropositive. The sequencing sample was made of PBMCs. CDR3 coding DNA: TGTGCCTGGAGTACCCCAGTGGGGGCCACTGAAGCTTTCTTT. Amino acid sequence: CAWSTPVGATEAFF. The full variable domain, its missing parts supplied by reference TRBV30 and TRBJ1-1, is SQTIHQWPATLVQPVGSPLSLECTVEGTSNPNLYWYRQAAGRGLQLLFYSVGIGQISSEVPQNLSASRPQDRQFILSSKKLLLSDSGFYLCAWSTPVGATEAFFGQGTRLTVV.